This passage covers 18 T cell receptor beta chains from one sample sequenced in a study of T cells expressing NK-cell markers. No DNA is given; TCRdb re-called the 5' RACE reads and lists each CDR3 protein once. The sample holds about 460,000 distinct CDR3 sequences. Sequenced sample: blood T cells: a sorted CD56 or NKG2C T cell subset, CD4+ or CD8+ T cells, or bulk PBMC T cells (not recorded which). All receptors derive from a woman aged 50 to 60 in good health.

The V and J genes are TRBV5-4 and TRBJ2-3; TCRdb gives TRBD2 as the D gene, but with no DNA this cannot be confirmed. This CDR3 region has 16 residues. Germline assignment: CDR1 SGHNT and CDR2 YYREEE (reference sequence). The CDR3 loop is CASSVTSGPSTDTQYF.

The chain links TRBV3-1 to TRBJ1-5. CDR3 size: 15 residues. Germline assignment: CDR1 LGHDT and CDR2 YNNKEL (reference sequence). The CDR3 reads CASSQGGPRNQPQHF.

The V call is TRBV29-1, the J call TRBJ2-7; TCRdb returns TRBD2, unconfirmable since there is no DNA. In germline, CDR1 is SQVTM, CDR2 ANQGSEA. There are 16 residues in the CDR3. CDR3 loop: CSVRGLAVNPTYEQYF.

V is TRBV29-1 and J is TRBJ2-3; as DNA is missing, the TRBD2 call by TCRdb cannot be tested. The CDR3 spans 13 residues. Germline lookup yields CDR1 SQVTM and CDR2 ANQGSEA. The chain's CDR3 is CSVFSGDTDTQYF.

This sequence joins TRBV6-4 and TRBJ1-5; TCRdb's D gene call, TRBD1, goes unchecked for lack of DNA. The CDR3 has 14 residues. Germline V lookup: CDR1 MRHNA, CDR2 SNTAGT. This CDR3 reads CASRRDRDNQPQHF.

The rearrangement uses TRBV18 and TRBJ1-1. The CDR3 is 15 residues long. In germline, CDR1 is KGHSH, CDR2 LQKENI. CDR3 loop: CASSPRQLVNTEAFF.

The J gene is TRBJ2-5, the V gene TRBV29-1; TCRdb's D call of TRBD2 is untestable without DNA. Germline CDR1 and CDR2: SQVTM and ANQGSEA. The CDR3 extends over 13 amino acids. CDR3 loop: CSVPRAGGETQYF. Using reference TRBV29-1 and TRBJ2-5 for the parts outside the CDR3, the full variable domain is SAVISQKPSRDICQRGTSLTIQCQVDSQVTMMFWYRQQPGQSLTLIATANQGSEATYESGFVIDKFPISRPNLTFSTLTVSNMSPEDSSIYLCSVPRAGGETQYFGPGTRLLVL.

The rearrangement joins TRBV20-1 to TRBJ1-1. This CDR3 contains 13 residues. Germline lookup yields CDR1 DFQATT and CDR2 SNEGSKA (reference sequence). CDR3 loop: CSARRRFYTEAFF.

This chain connects TRBV20-1 to TRBJ2-2; TCRdb outputs TRBD2, but without DNA this stays unchecked. Germline loops: CDR1 DFQATT, CDR2 SNEGSKA (reference sequence). This CDR3 has 15 amino acids. The CDR3 spells CSALGLGLGTGELFF.

V and J are TRBV11-1 and TRBJ2-4; the D call from TCRdb, TRBD2, cannot be confirmed without DNA. This CDR3 contains 15 residues. CDR1 is SGHAT, CDR2 FQDESV, per germline (reference sequence). CDR3 amino acids: CASSLVGSGSDIQYF.

CDR3 protein: CASSPGGLAGGIQETQYF. V gene TRBV10-2 combines with J gene TRBJ2-5; TCRdb's D gene call, TRBD2, goes unchecked for lack of DNA. The CDR3 runs to 18 residues. The germline V gene encodes CDR1 WSHSY and CDR2 SAAADI.

The rearrangement uses TRBV7-6 and TRBJ2-7; the D call from TCRdb, TRBD2, cannot be confirmed without DNA. CDR1 and CDR2 from the germline V gene are SGHVS and FNYEAQ. The length of the CDR3 is 15 residues. The CDR3 spells CASSPTGVPTYEQYF.

V gene TRBV7-9 combines with J gene TRBJ1-1; as DNA is missing, the TRBD1 call by TCRdb cannot be tested. Germline CDR1 reads SEHNR; CDR2 reads FQNEAQ (reference sequence). The CDR3 is made up of 17 amino acids. The CDR3 here is CASSLVGQGHGNTEAFF.

V is TRBV5-1 and J is TRBJ2-2; TCRdb's assignment of TRBD2 cannot be checked, as there is no DNA. Germline CDR1 reads SGHRS; CDR2 reads YFSETQ. The CDR3 is 17 amino acids. This CDR3 reads CASSFTRAAFNTGELFF.

The V and J genes are TRBV30 and TRBJ2-1; there is no DNA to check the TCRdb D call of TRBD2. The V gene's germline CDR1 is GTSNPN and CDR2 SVGIG (reference sequence). This CDR3 is 14 amino acids long. CDR3 loop: CAWSVRLALDEQFF.

The chain employs TRBV9 and TRBJ2-1; TCRdb lists TRBD2, though no DNA is available to test this call. Germline values: CDR1 SGDLS, CDR2 YYNGEE. The CDR3 has 14 amino acids. The chain's CDR3 is CASSYGTSLIEQFF.

This chain joins TRBV5-1 and TRBJ2-3; the D gene TCRdb calls, TRBD2, cannot be checked with no DNA. The CDR3 loop spans 12 amino acids. Germline assignment: CDR1 SGHRS and CDR2 YFSETQ. CDR3 loop: CASGGSGDTQYF.

This sequence joins TRBV24-1 and TRBJ2-5; TCRdb's D gene call, TRBD2, goes unchecked for lack of DNA. Germline V CDR1 and CDR2: KGHDR, SFDVKD. This CDR3 is built from 16 residues. CDR3 loop: CATLLQEGPLQGTQYF.